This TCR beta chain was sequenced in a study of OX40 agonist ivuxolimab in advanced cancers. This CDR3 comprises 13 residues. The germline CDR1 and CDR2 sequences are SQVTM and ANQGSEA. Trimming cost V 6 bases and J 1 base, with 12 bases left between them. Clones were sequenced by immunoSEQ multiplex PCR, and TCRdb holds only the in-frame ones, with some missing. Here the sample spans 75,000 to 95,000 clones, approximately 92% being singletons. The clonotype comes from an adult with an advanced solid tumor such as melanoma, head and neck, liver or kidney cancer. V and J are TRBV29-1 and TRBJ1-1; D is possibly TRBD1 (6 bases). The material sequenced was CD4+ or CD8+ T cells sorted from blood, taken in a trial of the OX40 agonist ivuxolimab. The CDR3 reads CSVAVGANTEAFF. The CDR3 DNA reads TGCAGCGTCGCTGTGGGGGCGAACACTGAAGCTTTCTTT.